The 11 T cell receptor beta chains presented below share a single source sample, sequenced in a study of CD8+ T cells in alopecia areata. RNA extraction was followed by reverse transcription into cDNA, which acted as the sequencing template. Some clones are missing from TCRdb's copy, which holds only in-frame ones; the method was immunoSEQ multiplex PCR. The sample lists 80,000 to 100,000 clones, roughly 40% occurring once. Treatment of the sample: oral pan-JAK inhibitor, 5-10 mg twice daily. Sequences were derived from CD8+ T cells sorted from blood, sampled at week 24, from a patient treated with tofacitinib. All receptors come from a human donor with alopecia areata.

This rearrangement joins TRBV25-1 to TRBJ2-5; D not certain. V lost 4 bases and J 2 bases, leaving 5 bases between the germline ends. The CDR3 loop spans 12 amino acids. Germline assignment: CDR1 MGHDK and CDR2 SYGVNS. The CDR3 protein is CASSVSQETQYF. As DNA, the CDR3 is TGTGCCAGCAGTGTTTCTCAAGAGACCCAGTACTTC.

V usage is TRBV7-6 and J usage is TRBJ1-2; D is unresolved. The ends were cut back, 5 bases at V and 5 bases at J, with 12 bases in the middle. CDR1 SGHVS and CDR2 FNYEAQ come from the germline V gene. CDR3 length: 13 amino acids. The CDR3 loop is CASSGLDRYGYTF. The CDR3 DNA reads TGTGCCAGCAGCGGTCTAGACCGGTATGGCTACACCTTC.

This chain joins TRBV10-3 and TRBJ2-3; D is possibly TRBD1 (5 bases). Between the trimmed V and J ends, which lost 7 bases and 8 bases, there was a span of 13 bases. The CDR3 covers 12 residues. Germline lookup yields CDR1 ENHRY and CDR2 SYGVKD. The CDR3 DNA reads TGTGCCATCATGATTGACAGTTTTACGCAGTATTTT. It is translated as CAIMIDSFTQYF.

The chain couples TRBV9 to TRBJ2-3; a weak D match, TRBD2 (6 bases). This CDR3 is 17 amino acids long. Germline V gene lookup returns CDR1 SGDLS and CDR2 YYNGEE. Trimming removed 0 bases from V and 5 bases from J, with 19 bases in between. DNA of the CDR3: TGTGCCAGCAGCGTAGTTCGCAGCGGGCCCAGCCTAGATACGCAGTATTTT. Protein: CASSVVRSGPSLDTQYF.

Here the CDR3 reads CASSVGGVSGNTIYF. In DNA, the CDR3 is TGTGCCAGCAGCGTAGGGGGAGTCTCTGGAAACACCATATATTTT. The rearrangement uses TRBV9 and TRBJ1-3; D unclear. This CDR3 contains 15 residues. V gave up 0 bases and J gave up 0 bases, with 7 bases separating them. CDR1 SGDLS and CDR2 YYNGEE come from the germline V gene.

This clone showed up just a few times. This chain connects TRBV7-6 to TRBJ2-7; D is uncertain. Trimming removed 4 bases at V and 0 bases at J, with 16 bases between. The CDR3 has 16 amino acids. The V gene's germline CDR1 is SGHVS and CDR2 FNYEAQ. CDR3 protein: CASSSLWAESSYEQYF. DNA of the CDR3: TGTGCCAGCAGCTCCCTATGGGCGGAAAGCTCCTACGAGCAGTACTTC.

The sample holds a few counts of this clone. The rearrangement links TRBV29-1 to TRBJ2-1, with TRBD2 matching 10 bases. Per the germline V gene, CDR1 is SQVTM and CDR2 is ANQGSEA. The trim removed 2 bases at V and 7 bases at J, leaving 5 bases unmatched. The CDR3 totals 14 residues. The CDR3 here is CSVERLAGANEQFF. The CDR3 DNA reads as TGCAGCGTTGAACGTCTAGCGGGAGCAAATGAGCAGTTCTTC.

This clone was picked up a small number of times. The CDR3 DNA is TGTGCCAGCAGCCCCGTGGGACCGAGTAATGAAAAACTGTTTTTT. Its translation is CASSPVGPSNEKLFF. The V gene is TRBV7-9, the J gene TRBJ1-4; perhaps TRBD1 as D (5 bases). Germline-derived CDR1 and CDR2 are SEHNR and FQNEAQ (reference sequence). Trimming stripped 5 bases from V and 4 bases from J, with 14 bases between. This CDR3 comprises 15 residues.

The chain's CDR3 is CASRRAGASTDTQYF. As DNA, the CDR3 is TGTGCCAGTAGACGAGCGGGAGCTAGCACAGATACGCAGTATTTT. The chain carries TRBV19 and TRBJ2-3, with 8 positions matching TRBD2. Trimming took 6 bases from V and 0 from J; bases not matched to a gene: 5. Germline V gives CDR1 LNHDA, CDR2 SQIVND (reference sequence). CDR3 length: 15 amino acids.

V gene TRBV7-9 combines with J gene TRBJ2-5; D is possibly TRBD1 (6 bases). Trimming pared 1 base from V and 4 bases from J, leaving 10 bases between. CDR1 is SEHNR, CDR2 FQNEAQ, per germline (reference sequence). The CDR3 has 14 amino acids. The CDR3: CASSLGRGPETQYF. CDR3 DNA: TGTGCCAGCAGCTTAGGCAGGGGTCCAGAGACCCAGTACTTC.

This clone has more than one count but fewer than ten. The J gene is TRBJ2-7, the V gene TRBV29-1, with 7 bases fitting TRBD2. This CDR3 region has 16 residues. V lost 0 bases and J lost 2; bases outside the gene matches: 10. CDR1 is SQVTM, CDR2 ANQGSEA, per germline. CDR3 DNA: TGCAGCGTTGAAGATCCTGTGGGGAGGGTCCCCTACGAGCAGTACTTC. The encoded protein is CSVEDPVGRVPYEQYF.